The 6 T cell receptor beta chains presented below share a single source sample, sequenced in a study of OX40 agonist ivuxolimab in advanced cancers. TCRdb keeps only in-frame clones here, not all; method: immunoSEQ multiplex PCR. The data contain roughly 69,000 clones, over 80% of them singletons. Sample: CD4+ or CD8+ T cells sorted from blood, taken in a trial of the OX40 agonist ivuxolimab. Receptors originate from an adult with an advanced solid tumor such as melanoma, head and neck, liver or kidney cancer.

The chain links TRBV14 to TRBJ2-2; TRBD2 agrees at 10 bases. The V gene end was trimmed by 0 bases and the J gene end by 4 bases; junction bases not matched to a gene: 5. The CDR3 has 17 residues. Germline V gene sequence: CDR1 SGHDN, CDR2 FVKESK. CDR3 residues: CASSQERLAGATGELFF. CDR3 DNA: TGTGCCAGCAGCCAAGAACGGCTAGCGGGGGCCACCGGGGAGCTGTTTTTT.

The chain recombines TRBV5-1 with TRBJ2-7, with D perhaps matching TRBD2 (5 bases). This CDR3 is 12 amino acids long. V lost 3 bases to trimming and J lost 6 bases, with 10 bases between them. Per germline, CDR1 SGHRS and CDR2 YFSETQ. CDR3 protein: CASSYAGGEQYF. The CDR3 bases are TGCGCCAGCAGCTACGCAGGAGGCGAGCAGTACTTC. Supplemented by reference TRBV5-1 and TRBJ2-7, the full variable domain reads KAGVTQTPRYLIKTRGQQVTLSCSPISGHRSVSWYQQTPGQGLQFLFEYFSETQRNKGNFPGRFSGRQFSNSRSEMNVSTLELGDSALYLCASSYAGGEQYFGPGTRLTVT.

DNA of the CDR3: TGTGCCAGCAGTTTGTTCACCGGACAGCTGAACACTGAAGCTTTCTTT. Encoded protein: CASSLFTGQLNTEAFF. This chain links TRBV28 with TRBJ1-1; D may be TRBD1 (6 bases). Germline lookup yields CDR1 MDHEN and CDR2 SYDVKM. This CDR3 is built from 16 residues. V was trimmed by 3 bases and J by 0 bases, leaving 14 bases between them.

This clone came up once. The V call is TRBV28, the J call TRBJ1-6, with a possible D match to TRBD1 (5 bases). CDR3 size: 16 residues. Germline assignment: CDR1 MDHEN and CDR2 SYDVKM. Trimming removed 2 bases at V and 9 bases at J, with 17 bases between. This CDR3 reads CASSLRPQGSSSPLHF. For the CDR3, the DNA is TGTGCCAGCAGTTTACGCCCCCAGGGCTCGAGTTCACCCCTCCACTTT.

This sequence joins TRBV13 and TRBJ2-7; 8 bases align to TRBD2. Germline CDR1 and CDR2: PRHDT and FYEKMQ (reference sequence). This CDR3 spans 17 amino acids. Trimming at V came to 0 bases and at J to 0 bases, leaving 7 bases not matched to a gene. The CDR3 protein is CASSLGPRAGASYEQYF. CDR3 DNA: TGTGCCAGCAGCTTAGGCCCACGAGCGGGAGCCTCCTACGAGCAGTACTTC.

The chain carries TRBV5-1 and TRBJ2-5; maybe TRBD2 (5 bases). This CDR3 region has 20 residues. Trimming took off 4 bases at V and 5 bases at J, with 33 bases between the two ends. CDR1 is SGHRS and CDR2 is YFSETQ in the germline V gene. The CDR3 loop reads CASSPHLSPGDEGNLETQYF. CDR3 in DNA: TGCGCCAGCAGCCCTCACCTCTCCCCCGGCGACGAGGGTAATCTGGAGACCCAGTACTTC.